Listed here are 24 T cell receptor beta chains from one sample, sequenced in a study of blood T cell repertoires in COVID-19. Assay: immunoSEQ multiplex PCR; the TCRdb copy retains only in-frame clones and omits some. This table holds about 270,000 clones, 89% found once. Sample: PBMCs or T cells enriched from blood (not recorded which). All receptors come from a woman aged 60-75 years who had recovered from COVID-19.

This sequence joins TRBV28 and TRBJ1-2; no clear D. Trimming pared 2 bases from V and 4 bases from J, leaving 11 bases between. Germline V lookup: CDR1 MDHEN, CDR2 SYDVKM. CDR3 length: 14 residues. CDR3 in amino acids: CASSLGRGVYGYTF. CDR3 DNA: TGTGCCAGCAGTTTAGGTCGGGGTGTCTATGGCTACACCTTC.

This chain joins TRBV3-1 (or the pseudogene TRBV3-2) and TRBJ1-2; weak D call: TRBD1 (5 bases). The CDR3 length is 15 residues. The V end was cut by 1 base, the J end by 7 bases, with 16 bases between. Germline CDR1 is LGHDT and CDR2 is YNNKEL (reference sequence). The CDR3 sequence is CASSQVLVGGGGYTF. The CDR3 DNA follows: TGTGCCAGCAGCCAAGTATTAGTCGGGGGAGGTGGCTACACCTTC.

The chain couples TRBV7-3 to TRBJ1-2; 9 bases map to TRBD1. CDR3 length: 16 residues. The junction had 15 bases not matched to a gene; V was cut back by 6 bases and J by 7 bases. The V gene's germline CDR1 is SGHTA and CDR2 FQGTGA. CDR3 region: CASSAGQGKSYGGYTF. CDR3 coding DNA: TGTGCCAGCAGTGCGGGACAGGGTAAATCTTATGGTGGCTACACCTTC.

In this sample, this clone turned up once. The rearrangement uses TRBV4-2 and TRBJ2-1; 7 bases are a match to TRBD2. Per germline, CDR1 LGHNA and CDR2 YNFKEQ. Trimming at V came to 0 bases and at J to 2 bases, leaving 10 bases not matched to a gene. This CDR3 comprises 18 residues. CDR3 nucleotide sequence: TGTGCCAGCAGCCAAGAAATGGCCACTAGCGCCCCCTACAATGAGCAGTTCTTC. This gives the protein CASSQEMATSAPYNEQFF.

This clone was observed a few times. The gene calls are TRBV5-4 and TRBJ1-6; TRBD1 is a possible D gene (5 bases). Germline V lookup: CDR1 SGHNT, CDR2 YYREEE (reference sequence). The CDR3 consists of 15 residues. The ends were cut back, 2 bases at V and 3 bases at J, with 9 bases in the middle. CDR3 in DNA: TGTGCCAGCAGCTTACGGGACTACTATAATTCACCCCTCCACTTT. It yields the protein CASSLRDYYNSPLHF.

The rearrangement joins TRBV6-1 to TRBJ1-2, with unresolved D. The CDR3 spans 15 residues. Germline V gene lookup returns CDR1 MNHNS and CDR2 SASEGT. Trimming pared 3 bases from V and 7 bases from J, leaving 18 bases between. The CDR3 nucleotides read TGTGCCAGCAGTGAGGTCGGAGAGATATTTGCTGGCTACACCTTC. This encodes CASSEVGEIFAGYTF.

The rearrangement uses TRBV5-5 and TRBJ2-2; a possible D gene is TRBD2 (6 bases). This CDR3 is built from 13 residues. Germline CDR1 and CDR2: SGHKS and YYEKEE (reference sequence). Trimming removed 2 bases from V and 5 bases from J, with 7 bases in between. The CDR3 protein is CASSLGGTGELFF. CDR3 nucleotides: TGTGCCAGCAGCTTAGGAGGGACCGGGGAGCTGTTTTTT.

The chain couples TRBV2 to TRBJ1-6; D is possibly TRBD1 (5 bases). V lost 4 bases and J 7 bases, leaving 5 bases between the germline ends. CDR1 and CDR2 (germline): SNHLY, FYNNEI. This CDR3 comprises 12 residues. As DNA, the CDR3 is TGTGCCAGCAGTGGGACAAATTCACCCCTCCACTTT. Translated: CASSGTNSPLHF.

The gene calls are TRBV10-3 and TRBJ2-5, with no clear D. The ends were cut back, 0 bases at V and 4 bases at J, with 15 bases in the middle. The CDR3 runs to 16 residues. CDR1 and CDR2 (germline): ENHRY, SYGVKD. The CDR3 region has the DNA TGTGCCATCAGTGAGTCGTTGGGCAGATCATCAGAGACCCAGTACTTC. Protein sequence: CAISESLGRSSETQYF.

The chain links TRBV5-1 to TRBJ1-1; 11 nucleotides match TRBD1. The V segment lost 4 bases and the J segment 6 bases; nucleotides outside the gene matches: 2. CDR3 length: 13 residues. Germline V gene sequence: CDR1 SGHRS, CDR2 YFSETQ. The CDR3 DNA reads TGCGCCAGCAGCCCGGGACAGGGGGCTGAAGCTTTCTTT. It specifies CASSPGQGAEAFF.

The chain links TRBV10-3 to TRBJ2-3; 7 bases agree with TRBD1. The CDR3 sequence is 16 residues long. CDR1 ENHRY and CDR2 SYGVKD come from the germline V gene. The J segment lost 0 bases and the V segment lost 5 bases, leaving 8 bases of the junction unmatched. CDR3 bases: TGTGCCATCAGTAACTCGGACAGGTTCAGCACAGATACGCAGTATTTT. Amino acids: CAISNSDRFSTDTQYF.

CDR3 region: CAISGGQGVPSYEQYF. Written as DNA, the CDR3 is TGTGCCATCAGTGGCGGACAGGGGGTTCCCTCCTACGAGCAGTACTTC. This chain uses TRBV10-3 with TRBJ2-7; 10 nucleotides align to TRBD1. V lost 4 bases, J lost 0 bases, and 6 bases stayed unmatched. The CDR3 runs to 16 residues. Germline CDR1 ENHRY, CDR2 SYGVKD.

J is TRBJ2-5 and V is TRBV5-1; unclear D gene. Germline V lookup: CDR1 SGHRS, CDR2 YFSETQ. With 0 bases removed from V and 5 bases from J, the gap between germline ends came to 14 bases. CDR3 size: 15 residues. The CDR3 DNA follows: TGCGCCAGCAGCTTGGCGGTCCAGCGTCGGGAGACCCAGTACTTC. Translation gives CASSLAVQRRETQYF.

The chain carries TRBV4-1 and TRBJ1-2; tentative D call: TRBD1 (6 bases). The V end lost 1 base, the J end lost 3 bases, and 12 bases lay between the germline ends. Germline-derived CDR1 and CDR2 are MGHRA and YSYEKL. This CDR3 spans 15 amino acids. In DNA, the CDR3 is TGCGCCAGCAGCCAAGCAACAGGGCGCGACTATGGCTACACCTTC. Translating gives CASSQATGRDYGYTF.

The V and J genes are TRBV9 and TRBJ2-7; perhaps TRBD1 as D (5 bases). CDR1 is SGDLS, CDR2 YYNGEE, per germline. There are 14 residues in the CDR3. V was trimmed by 4 bases and J by 1 base, leaving 12 bases between them. The CDR3 here is CASSPQQASYEQYF. The CDR3, as DNA: TGTGCCAGCAGCCCGCAACAGGCGTCCTACGAGCAGTACTTC.

The CDR3 is CASSGQRFYGYTF. The CDR3 region has the DNA TGCGCCAGCAGTGGACAGCGCTTCTATGGCTACACCTTC. The rearrangement links TRBV10-1 to TRBJ1-2; a weak D match, TRBD1 (5 bases). The CDR3 is 13 residues long. Trimming removed 4 bases from V and 4 bases from J, with 10 bases in between. Germline loops: CDR1 WNHNN, CDR2 SYGVQD (reference sequence).

The rearrangement uses TRBV6-5 and TRBJ2-1, with 8 bases lining up with TRBD1. J gave up 8 bases and V 0 bases, and 6 bases lay outside the gene matches. The CDR3 has 15 residues. Germline V lookup: CDR1 MNHEY, CDR2 SVGAGI. This CDR3 reads CASSYSRTGRHEQFF. CDR3 sequence (DNA): TGTGCCAGCAGTTACTCACGGACAGGGCGTCATGAGCAGTTCTTC.

Details on this clone: This sample includes further DNA sequences coding for the same CDR3. The gene calls are TRBV24-1 and TRBJ2-7, with 11 bases lining up with TRBD2. CDR3 size: 15 residues. Unmatched junction bases numbered 2, after V lost 2 bases and J lost 3 bases. Germline V lookup: CDR1 KGHDR, CDR2 SFDVKD. The CDR3 region has the DNA TGTGCCACCAGTGATTCCGGGACTAGCGGCTACGAGCAGTACTTC. This sequence encodes CATSDSGTSGYEQYF.

The chain is built from TRBV30 and TRBJ1-2; the D is unclear. CDR3 length equals 13 residues. Trimming stripped 2 bases from V and 5 bases from J, with 12 bases between. The germline CDR1 and CDR2 sequences are GTSNPN and SVGIG (reference sequence). In DNA form, the CDR3 reads TGTGCCTGGAGTCCCTCGACTGGGTATGGCTACACCTTC. Translating it yields CAWSPSTGYGYTF. Looking up the rest from reference TRBV30 and TRBJ1-2 gives the full variable domain: SQTIHQWPATLVQPVGSPLSLECTVEGTSNPNLYWYRQAAGRGLQLLFYSVGIGQISSEVPQNLSASRPQDRQFILSSKKLLLSDSGFYLCAWSPSTGYGYTFGSGTRLTVV.

The gene calls are TRBV13 and TRBJ1-2; 9 bases line up with TRBD1. The V and J ends lost 4 bases and 8 bases, in that order; junction bases with no gene match: 8. In germline, CDR1 is PRHDT, CDR2 FYEKMQ (reference sequence). The CDR3 runs to 14 residues. In nucleotides, the CDR3 is TGTGCCAGCAGCTCGGGACAGGGCTATAACGGCTACACCTTC. It codes for CASSSGQGYNGYTF.

This clone occurred a few times. This rearrangement joins TRBV27 to TRBJ1-6; D is uncertain. In germline, CDR1 is MNHEY, CDR2 SMNVEV (reference sequence). Trimming removed 3 bases at V and 0 bases at J, with 12 bases between. The CDR3 is made up of 17 amino acids. The DNA for the CDR3 is TGTGCCAGCAGTTTTGGAGGGTCGAGCTCCTATAATTCACCCCTCCACTTT. Translated, it gives CASSFGGSSSYNSPLHF.

The CDR3 nucleotides are TGTGCCAGCAGTTTGGGACTGAATAGCAATCAGCCCCAGCATTTT. It is translated as CASSLGLNSNQPQHF. V is TRBV6-5 and J is TRBJ1-5, with a tentative D call TRBD1 (5 bases). The CDR3 spans 15 residues. Germline V gene lookup returns CDR1 MNHEY and CDR2 SVGAGI. The germline V and J ends were trimmed by 4 bases and 0 bases, with 10 bases remaining between them.

The chain is built from TRBV7-3 and TRBJ2-3; a weak D match, TRBD2 (6 bases). The V end was cut by 6 bases, the J end by 7 bases, with 17 bases between. This CDR3 has 14 residues. The germline CDR1 and CDR2 sequences are SGHTA and FQGTGA. The CDR3 loop reads CASSMDYVSYTQYF. DNA for the CDR3: TGTGCCAGCAGTATGGACTATGTTTCATATACGCAGTATTTT.

The chain carries TRBV6-6 and TRBJ1-4, with D hard to call. V shed 0 bases and J shed 7 bases, with 12 bases lying between them. The V gene's germline CDR1 is MNHNY and CDR2 SVGAGI (reference sequence). The CDR3 is made up of 15 amino acids. In nucleotides, the CDR3 is TGTGCCAGCAGTTACTCGAAGCTGTCGAGTGAAAAACTGTTTTTT. This encodes CASSYSKLSSEKLFF.